Listed below are T cell receptor beta chains from one sample, sequenced in a study of beta chain features in type 1 diabetes. Sequencing used immunoSEQ multiplex PCR; TCRdb keeps in-frame clones, though not all of them. This sample has about 660,000 clones; about 14% occur once, and the top ten carry roughly 0.04%. The sequencing input was naive CD4+ T cells from blood. The receptor set was obtained from a man aged 18-30 years with type 1 diabetes. Each CDR3 is given with its conserved first and last residue. A D gene is named only where the DNA matches it firmly. Not all rows give a size; the values are once, few, many and, for expanded clones, a class.

>-|TRBV7-9|few|TRBJ1-1
CASSSLGTEAFF
TGTGCCAGCAGCAGCTTAGGCACTGAAGCTTTCTTT
>TRBD2|TRBV5-1|-|TRBJ2-5
CASSFTSGTGTQYF
TGCGCCAGCAGTTTTACTAGCGGCACGGGGACCCAGTACTTC
>-|TRBV7-9|few|TRBJ1-1
CASSSQGWVTEAFF
TGTGCCAGCAGCTCACAGGGTTGGGTCACTGAAGCTTTCTTT
>-|TRBV27|-|TRBJ1-2
CASSFVPPTQRNYGYTF
TGTGCCAGCAGTTTCGTGCCTCCAACACAACGTAACTATGGCTACACCTTC
>-|TRBV6-6|-|TRBJ1-1
CASRKAGNTEAFF
TGTGCCAGCAGGAAGGCGGGGAACACTGAAGCTTTCTTT
>-|TRBV30|-|TRBJ2-6
CALPGLQHSGANVLTF
TGTGCCTTACCGGGACTCCAACACTCTGGGGCCAACGTCCTGACTTTC
>-|TRBV5-4|few|TRBJ2-2
CASSLDRGRGMFF
TGTGCCAGCAGCTTGGATCGGGGACGGGGGATGTTTTTT
>TRBD1|TRBV5-5|-|TRBJ2-7
CASSSWRTGSVEQYF
TGTGCCAGCAGCTCGTGGAGGACAGGGTCTGTCGAGCAGTACTTC
>TRBD2|TRBV7-9|-|TRBJ2-1
CASSQTGLATYNEQFF
TGTGCCAGCAGCCAAACGGGACTAGCGACCTACAATGAGCAGTTCTTC
>-|TRBV5-1|few|TRBJ2-3
CASSLGQFTDTQYF
TGCGCCAGCAGCTTGGGACAGTTCACAGATACGCAGTATTTT
>-|TRBV7-9|few|TRBJ2-7
CASSSRYYSYEQYF
TGTGCCAGCAGCTCTAGATATTACTCCTACGAGCAGTACTTC
>-|TRBV19|-|TRBJ2-6
CASSIDPASGANVLTF
TGTGCCAGTAGTATAGATCCGGCCTCTGGGGCCAACGTCCTGACTTTC
>-|TRBV18|-|TRBJ1-2
CASSSSMTGPGGYTF
TGTGCCAGCTCATCATCTATGACGGGTCCCGGGGGCTACACCTTC
>-|TRBV19|few|TRBJ2-5
CASSRQETQYF
TGTGCCAGTAGTAGACAAGAGACCCAGTACTTC
>-|TRBV13|-|TRBJ2-1
CASSFRISSYNEQFF
TGTGCCAGCAGCTTCCGGATAAGCTCCTACAATGAGCAGTTCTTC
>-|TRBV30|few|TRBJ2-5
CAWTPGDRAQYF
TGTGCCTGGACCCCGGGTGATCGGGCCCAGTACTTC
>TRBD1|TRBV18|-|TRBJ1-4
CASSPQGAKEKLFF
TGTGCCAGCTCACCACAGGGGGCGAAGGAAAAACTGTTTTTT
>TRBD1|TRBV7-9|few|TRBJ2-1
CASSLGGQGSLAATNEQFF
TGTGCCAGCAGCTTAGGGGGACAGGGCAGTCTAGCGGCGACCAATGAGCAGTTCTTC
>-|TRBV4-3|-|TRBJ1-2
CASSPHTFRVPLYGYTF
TGCGCCAGCAGCCCCCACACCTTCAGGGTCCCTCTCTATGGCTACACCTTC
>TRBD2|TRBV30|few|TRBJ2-1
CACHKASGYNEQFF
TGTGCCTGCCATAAAGCTAGCGGGTACAATGAGCAGTTCTTC
>-|TRBV2|few|TRBJ1-1
CASSAGQKPEAFF
TGTGCCAGCAGTGCGGGACAAAAACCTGAAGCTTTCTTT
>-|TRBV18|few|TRBJ2-7
CASSPGQGEQYF
TGTGCCAGCTCACCAGGGCAGGGAGAGCAGTACTTC
>-|TRBV7-2|-|TRBJ2-7
CASTPSGTFTYEQYF
TGTGCCAGCACCCCCTCCGGGACTTTCACCTACGAGCAGTACTTC
>-|TRBV5-4|few|TRBJ1-1
CASKGGNTEAFF
TGTGCCAGCAAAGGGGGGAACACTGAAGCTTTCTTT
>TRBD1|TRBV6-1|few|TRBJ1-1
CAIDRARTEAFF
TGTGCCATCGACAGGGCTCGGACTGAAGCTTTCTTT
>-|TRBV6-5|-|TRBJ1-6
CASSYQGSSYNSPLHF
TGTGCCAGCAGTTATCAGGGGAGCTCCTATAATTCACCCCTCCACTTT
>-|TRBV5-6|-|TRBJ2-6
CASSLGGGGANVLTF
TGTGCCAGCAGCTTGGGCGGCGGCGGGGCCAACGTCCTGACTTTC
>-|TRBV30|few|TRBJ2-6
CAWDIRGSGANVLTF
TGTGCCTGGGACATACGCGGCTCTGGGGCCAACGTCCTGACTTTC
>-|TRBV10-1|-|TRBJ1-5
CASSAGQFNQPQHF
TGCGCCAGCAGTGCCGGACAGTTCAATCAGCCCCAGCATTTT
>TRBD2|TRBV18|few|TRBJ2-7
CASSPRTSGQSSSYEQYF
TGTGCCAGCTCACCACGGACTAGCGGGCAGTCCTCGTCCTACGAGCAGTACTTC
>-|TRBV6-6|few|TRBJ1-5
CASSYRRNRNNQPQHF
TGTGCCAGCAGTTACAGGCGAAATCGGAACAATCAGCCCCAGCATTTT
>-|TRBV30|few|TRBJ1-2
CAWRIGRNYGYTF
TGTGCCTGGCGAATCGGGAGGAACTATGGCTACACCTTC
>-|TRBV7-2|few|TRBJ1-2
CASSLEVGGYTF
TGTGCCAGCAGCCTCGAGGTTGGGGGCTACACCTTC
>TRBD2|TRBV7-2|few|TRBJ2-3
CASSRLGLAGGLTDTQYF
TGTGCCAGCAGCCGCCTGGGACTAGCGGGGGGCCTCACAGATACGCAGTATTTT
>TRBD1|TRBV5-1|few|TRBJ2-7
CASSFRADRDKQYF
TGCGCCAGCAGCTTTCGGGCGGACAGGGATAAGCAGTACTTC
>-|TRBV30|few|TRBJ1-4
CAWGNHRPGKLFF
TGTGCCTGGGGGAACCACAGGCCCGGAAAACTGTTTTTT
>-|TRBV28|-|TRBJ1-1
CASSLLGLINTEAFF
TGTGCCAGCAGTTTACTCGGACTAATAAACACTGAAGCTTTCTTT
>TRBD1|TRBV19|-|TRBJ2-7
CASARDREYEQYF
TGTGCCAGCGCCAGGGACAGGGAGTACGAGCAGTACTTC
>-|TRBV13|few|TRBJ1-2
CASSYGQTDNYGYTF
TGTGCCAGCAGCTACGGACAGACTGATAACTATGGCTACACCTTC
>TRBD2|TRBV10-2|few|TRBJ2-3
CASRGGVTDTQYF
TGCGCCAGCCGGGGAGGGGTCACAGATACGCAGTATTTT
>-|TRBV28|-|TRBJ1-3
CASSLRGGRYF
TGTGCCAGCAGTTTGAGAGGGGGGCGATATTTT
>-|TRBV27|-|TRBJ2-7
CASSLSSGFEQYF
TGTGCCAGCAGTTTATCCTCAGGGTTCGAGCAGTACTTC
>TRBD2|TRBV7-9|few|TRBJ2-7
CASSGLAISYEQYF
TGTGCCAGCAGCGGACTAGCGATCTCCTACGAGCAGTACTTC
>-|TRBV18|few|TRBJ2-1
CASSPARQHNEQFF
TGTGCCAGCTCACCGGCTCGCCAGCACAATGAGCAGTTCTTC
>-|TRBV28|-|TRBJ2-1
CASSLPLRLVSSYNEQFF
TGTGCCAGCAGTTTGCCGCTCCGACTCGTAAGCTCCTACAATGAGCAGTTCTTC
>-|TRBV25-1|few|TRBJ1-4
CASSDEQGGGEKLFF
TGTGCCAGCAGCGATGAACAGGGAGGAGGTGAAAAACTGTTTTTT
>-|TRBV6-1|-|TRBJ1-1
CASSPYDSYNTEAFF
TGTGCCAGCAGCCCCTACGACTCCTATAACACTGAAGCTTTCTTT
>-|TRBV4-3|few|TRBJ2-3
CASSQGWGRTTDTQYF
TGCGCCAGCAGCCAAGGCTGGGGGCGTACAACAGATACGCAGTATTTT
>-|TRBV7-6|-|TRBJ1-1
CASSLGQAEAFF
TGTGCCAGCAGCTTAGGGCAGGCTGAAGCTTTCTTT
>-|TRBV30|few|TRBJ1-3
CAWSLHRGNTIYF
TGTGCCTGGAGTTTACACAGAGGAAACACCATATATTTT
>TRBD1|TRBV4-3|-|TRBJ2-4
CASSQGQGNIQYF
TGCGCCAGCAGCCAAGGACAGGGGAACATTCAGTACTTC
>-|TRBV11-2|few|TRBJ2-2
CASSPPESNTGELFF
TGTGCCAGCAGCCCGCCCGAAAGCAACACCGGGGAGCTGTTTTTT
>-|TRBV28|few|TRBJ1-6
CASSRTGVLDSPLHF
TGTGCCAGCAGTAGAACGGGGGTCCTGGATTCACCCCTCCACTTT
>TRBD2|TRBV5-1|few|TRBJ2-1
CASSEIPGTSYNEQFF
TGCGCCAGCAGCGAGATCCCCGGGACTAGCTACAATGAGCAGTTCTTC
>TRBD1|TRBV7-7|few|TRBJ2-1
CASSQYTGGAYNEQFF
TGTGCTAGCAGCCAATACACAGGGGGCGCGTACAATGAGCAGTTCTTC
>TRBD2|TRBV7-9|-|TRBJ2-1
CASRPQRGSSYNEQFF
TGTGCCAGCAGACCCCAGCGGGGGAGCTCCTACAATGAGCAGTTCTTC
>-|TRBV28|-|TRBJ2-1
CASSNLQINEQFF
TGTGCCAGCAGCAATCTCCAGATCAATGAGCAGTTCTTC